This record covers a single T cell receptor (beta chain). Its antigen remains unidentified. This specimen belongs to a study of T cells expressing NK-cell markers. Overall study context: One of the eight sequenced donors was seronegative, whereas the other seven were HCMV-seropositive. Regarding the study as a whole: Several donors' CD3+CD56-NKG2C+ cells were dominated by the same clonotypes.

Using the 5' RACE reads, TCRdb records one entry per CDR3 protein without DNA. Here the sample table reports about 540,000 distinct CDR3 sequences. This CDR3 is built from 21 residues. The germline V gene has CDR1 LGHDT and CDR2 YNNKEL (reference sequence). Sequenced input: blood T cells: a sorted CD56 or NKG2C T cell subset, CD4+ or CD8+ T cells, or bulk PBMC T cells (not recorded which). The chain combines TRBV3-1 with TRBJ2-1; the D gene TCRdb calls, TRBD2, cannot be checked with no DNA. The sequence was obtained from a man between 18 and 29 years old in good health. CDR3 sequence: CASSQVHAVGSGVSSYNEQFF.